The next 12 T cell receptor beta chains were all read from a single sample in a study of naive and memory T cell subsets. Study-wide results and caveats: Naive repertoires, especially CD8, held a few larger clonotypes, possibly memory cells re-expressing CD45RA.

Two oligonucleotides, mixed equimolar, formed the beta constant-region primer covering TRBC1 and TRBC2. Ligated cDNA was amplified by four rounds of PCR with nested alpha and beta constant-region primers and SP2. MiXCR was run by TCRdb on the UMI-ligation and nested PCR reads, yielding one entry per CDR3 protein. The sample holds about 140,000 distinct CDR3 sequences; approximately 21% are singletons and the top ten take roughly 0.68%. These TCRs are of unknown antigen specificity. Sequencing input: naive CD8+ T cells from blood. Receptors originate from a human donor in good health.

The chain has TRBV5-1 and TRBJ2-7, with 9 nucleotides matching TRBD1. CDR3 length: 15 residues. J lost 2 bases, V lost 4 bases, and 7 bases had no gene match. CDR1 is SGHRS, CDR2 YFSETQ, per germline. The CDR3 nucleotides read TGCGCCAGCAGCCTAATGACAGGGGGACCCTACGAGCAGTACTTC. Its translation: CASSLMTGGPYEQYF.

Many counts were recorded for this clonotype. The rearrangement uses TRBV11-2 and TRBJ2-1, with D unclear. V lost 6 bases and J 1 base, leaving 4 bases between the germline ends. This CDR3 is 12 amino acids long. Germline loops: CDR1 SGHAT, CDR2 FQNNGV. This CDR3 is CASSRSYNEQFF. In DNA, the CDR3 is TGTGCCAGCAGTCGTTCCTACAATGAGCAGTTCTTC.

This chain links TRBV24-1 with TRBJ2-7; D possibly corresponds to TRBD2 (5 bases). V was shortened by 4 bases and J by 5 bases, with 11 bases between the two germline ends. This CDR3 comprises 13 residues. In germline, CDR1 is KGHDR, CDR2 SFDVKD. CDR3 sequence (DNA): TGTGCCACCAGTGACGCTCTTAGCGACGAGCAGTACTTC. This codes for CATSDALSDEQYF.

This clonotype was observed a handful of times. The V call is TRBV25-1, the J call TRBJ2-3, with 9 bases that match TRBD2. CDR1 MGHDK and CDR2 SYGVNS come from the germline V gene. This CDR3 comprises 20 residues. With V trimmed by 2 bases and J by 4 bases, 19 bases remained unmatched. In DNA form, the CDR3 reads TGTGCCAGCAGTGAACGATCCCCCCTATGGCGGGAGGGTTATGCAGATACGCAGTATTTT. This sequence encodes CASSERSPLWREGYADTQYF.

The chain recombines TRBV24-1 with TRBJ2-7; TRBD1 aligns across 7 bases. V shed 0 bases, J shed 0 bases, and the junction held 13 bases outside the gene matches. The CDR3 loop spans 19 amino acids. Germline V gives CDR1 KGHDR, CDR2 SFDVKD. CDR3 nucleotides: TGTGCCACCAGTGATTTGAAACCGACAGGGTCCGACGTCTCCTACGAGCAGTACTTC. Translating it yields CATSDLKPTGSDVSYEQYF.

This clonotype was seen many times. The rearrangement joins TRBV25-1 to TRBJ2-7; the D call may be TRBD1 or TRBD2 (5 bases each). In germline, CDR1 is MGHDK, CDR2 SYGVNS. The CDR3 is made up of 13 amino acids. Trimming took off 7 bases at V and 0 bases at J, with 10 bases between the two ends. The DNA of the CDR3 is TGTGCCAGCACCACGGGGCACTCCTACGAGCAGTACTTC. Translated, it gives CASTTGHSYEQYF.

This clonotype has only a few counts. V gene TRBV20-1 combines with J gene TRBJ1-5; D not resolved. Germline assignment: CDR1 DFQATT and CDR2 SNEGSKA (reference sequence). The V gene lost 0 bases and the J gene lost 1 base, with 4 bases spanning the gap. This CDR3 is 13 amino acids long. CDR3 nucleotides: TGCAGTGCTAGAGATCGAAGCAATCAGCCCCAGCATTTT. It is translated as CSARDRSNQPQHF.

The V gene is TRBV7-6, the J gene TRBJ1-4; 7 bases align to TRBD1. V was pared by 1 base and J by 14 bases, with 4 bases of the junction left unmatched. This CDR3 comprises 12 residues. CDR1 and CDR2 (germline): SGHVS, FNYEAQ. The CDR3 loop reads CASSLGTGVLFF. The CDR3 DNA reads as TGTGCCAGCAGCTTAGGGACAGGTGTTCTGTTTTTT. Full variable domain (remainder filled in from reference TRBV7-6 and TRBJ1-4): GAGVSQSPRYKVTKRGQDVALRCDPISGHVSLYWYRQALGQGPEFLTYFNYEAQQDKSGLPNDRFSAERPEGSISTLTIQRTEQRDSAMYRCASSLGTGVLFFGSGTQLSVL.

The CDR3 protein is CASSLFASGFTDTQYF. CDR3 DNA sequence: TGTGCCAGCAGTTTATTCGCTAGCGGGTTCACAGATACGCAGTATTTT. J is TRBJ2-3 and V is TRBV28; 8 bases line up with TRBD2. Germline trimming cut 1 base from V and 2 bases from J; bases unmatched to any gene: 5. Germline CDR1 MDHEN, CDR2 SYDVKM. The CDR3 runs 16 residues.

The sample holds a few counts of this clonotype. This sequence joins TRBV20-1 and TRBJ2-5, with D uncertain. The germline CDR1 and CDR2 sequences are DFQATT and SNEGSKA (reference sequence). The CDR3 has 13 residues. V was trimmed by 5 bases and J by 4 bases, leaving 14 bases between them. DNA for the CDR3: TGCAGTGCTGTTAAACCATGGATAGAGACCCAGTACTTC. As protein: CSAVKPWIETQYF.

The V call is TRBV12-3 or TRBV12-4, the J call TRBJ2-2; D call uncertain. The CDR3 has 13 residues. V was trimmed by 2 bases and J by 4 bases, leaving 5 bases between them. CDR3 amino acids: CASSLRTTGELFF. The CDR3 DNA is TGTGCCAGCAGTTTACGGACCACCGGGGAGCTGTTTTTT.

The sample holds a few counts of this clonotype. V is TRBV7-9 and J is TRBJ2-3; D tentatively reads TRBD1 or TRBD2 (5 bases each). Trimming pared 4 bases from V and 10 bases from J, leaving 24 bases between. Germline values: CDR1 SEHNR, CDR2 FQNEAQ (reference sequence). The CDR3 is made up of 16 amino acids. The CDR3 DNA is TGTGCCAGCAGCTCAGGTGGGGACGGCCGAGTCAGAGCGCAGTATTTT. It specifies CASSSGGDGRVRAQYF.